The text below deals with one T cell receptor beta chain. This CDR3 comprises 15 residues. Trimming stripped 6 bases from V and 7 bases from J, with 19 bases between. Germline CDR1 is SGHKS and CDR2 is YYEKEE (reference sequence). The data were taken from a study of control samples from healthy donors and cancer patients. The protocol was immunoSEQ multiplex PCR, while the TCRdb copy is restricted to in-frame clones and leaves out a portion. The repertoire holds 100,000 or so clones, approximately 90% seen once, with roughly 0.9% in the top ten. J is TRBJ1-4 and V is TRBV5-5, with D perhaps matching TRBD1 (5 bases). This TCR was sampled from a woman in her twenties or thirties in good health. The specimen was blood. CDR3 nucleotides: TGTGCCAGCACCCCTCGGGGGGACGGTTTTGAAAAACTGTTTTTT. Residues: CASTPRGDGFEKLFF.